This T cell receptor (beta chain) was recovered during a study of T cell repertoires in cytomegalovirus infection. About the research overall: The public TCR beta signatures pointed to both CMV infection and matching HLA type.

Regarding the study as a whole: Carriage of CMV together with the relevant HLA was identifiable through cumulative public TCR beta family frequency. Within the response measured ex vivo, HLA-C-restricted CMV-specific TCR beta clonotypes were dominant.

Using its own MiXCR run on the reads, TCRdb lists one record per CDR3 protein. The sample lists some 220,000 distinct CDR3 sequences, roughly an eighth occurring once. This clonotype was detected only a few times. Its antigen is currently unknown. The sample consisted of PBMCs. The TCR comes from a human donor in good health (CMV status not recorded). Some clones in this sample may be carry-over from other donors' samples.

The CDR3 spells CASSQDRKYEQYF. The CDR3 bases are TGTGCCAGCAGCCAAGATCGTAAATACGAGCAGTACTTC. J is TRBJ2-7 and V is TRBV3-1; D is ambiguous. Looked up from germline, CDR1 is LGHDT and CDR2 is YNNKEL (reference sequence). CDR3 length: 13 amino acids. The germline V and J ends were trimmed by 0 bases and 4 bases, with 7 bases remaining between them.